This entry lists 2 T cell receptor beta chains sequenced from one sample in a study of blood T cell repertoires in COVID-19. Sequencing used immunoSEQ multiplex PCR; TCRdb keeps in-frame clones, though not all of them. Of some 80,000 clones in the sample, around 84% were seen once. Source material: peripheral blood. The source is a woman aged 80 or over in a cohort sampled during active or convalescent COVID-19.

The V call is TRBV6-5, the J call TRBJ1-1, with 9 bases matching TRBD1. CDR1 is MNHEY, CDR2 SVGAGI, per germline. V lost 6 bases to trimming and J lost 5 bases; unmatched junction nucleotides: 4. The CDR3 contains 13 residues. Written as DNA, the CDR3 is TGTGCCAGCAGGGGACAGGGAGGGACTGAAGCTTTCTTT. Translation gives CASRGQGGTEAFF.

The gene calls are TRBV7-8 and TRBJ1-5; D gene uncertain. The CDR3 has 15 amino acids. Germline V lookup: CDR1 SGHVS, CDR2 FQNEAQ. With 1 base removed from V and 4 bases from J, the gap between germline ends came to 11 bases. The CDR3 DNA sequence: TGTGCCAGCAGCTTAGATATGGGCATAAATCAGCCCCAGCATTTT. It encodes CASSLDMGINQPQHF.